A single sample gave rise to the 23 T cell receptor beta chains below, sequenced in a study of lymphopenia after photon versus proton radiotherapy. This table comes from immunoSEQ multiplex PCR, and its TCRdb copy is limited to in-frame clones, with some not included. The top ten hold roughly a sixth of the sample, which has about 24,000 clones, about 85% seen once. This sample comprised peripheral blood, obtained from a patient treated with photon-based radiotherapy. These receptors all stem from a man in his sixties with pancreatic cancer.

Only one count was recorded for this clone. The rearrangement uses TRBV9 and TRBJ1-4; a weak D match, TRBD1 (5 bases). From germline, CDR1 is SGDLS and CDR2 YYNGEE. This CDR3 contains 13 residues. Trimming shortened V by 3 bases and J by 5 bases, and 8 bases separated the two germline ends. The CDR3 sequence is CASSAGGNEKLFF. The DNA for the CDR3 is TGTGCCAGCAGCGCCGGGGGAAATGAAAAACTGTTTTTT.

The chain carries TRBV2 and TRBJ2-5; 8 bases fit TRBD2. From germline, CDR1 is SNHLY and CDR2 FYNNEI. This CDR3 has 14 residues. With V trimmed by 4 bases and J by 3 bases, 4 bases remained unmatched. The CDR3 reads CASSVLLAEETQYF. CDR3 sequence (DNA): TGTGCCAGCAGTGTTTTACTAGCGGAAGAGACCCAGTACTTC. Filled out from reference TRBV2 and TRBJ2-5, the complete variable domain reads EPEVTQTPSHQVTQMGQEVILRCVPISNHLYFYWYRQILGQKVEFLVSFYNNEISEKSEIFDDQFSVERPDGSNFTLKIRSTKLEDSAMYFCASSVLLAEETQYFGPGTRLLVL.

The chain has TRBV11-2 and TRBJ1-2; D might be TRBD1 (5 bases). From germline, CDR1 is SGHAT and CDR2 FQNNGV. The CDR3 is 18 residues long. Deletions cut 5 bases from V and 0 bases from J, with 22 bases between. CDR3 region: CASSTRTTYWGANYGYTF. As DNA, the CDR3 is TGTGCCAGCAGCACCCGGACTACATACTGGGGGGCTAACTATGGCTACACCTTC.

Only one count was recorded for this clone. The chain joins TRBV27 to TRBJ2-2; 11 nucleotides align to TRBD2. V shed 3 bases and J 6 bases; nucleotides not matched to a gene: 3. Germline CDR1 MNHEY, CDR2 SMNVEV (reference sequence). CDR3 length equals 15 residues. In DNA, the CDR3 is TGTGCCAGCAGTTTCTCACTAGCGGGGGCCGGGGAGCTGTTTTTT. This gives the protein CASSFSLAGAGELFF.

This chain connects TRBV5-8 to TRBJ1-3; D might be TRBD1 (6 bases). With 6 bases removed from V and 4 bases from J, the gap between germline ends came to 17 bases. The CDR3 is made up of 15 amino acids. Germline V gene lookup returns CDR1 SGHTS and CDR2 YDEGEE. CDR3 nucleotide sequence: TGTGCCAGCACCAAGGGGGGTACCGGCGGAAACACCATATATTTT. Translation gives CASTKGGTGGNTIYF.

The chain is built from TRBV19 and TRBJ1-5; possibly TRBD1 for D (5 bases). V dropped 4 bases and J dropped 7 bases, with 17 bases sitting between them. There are 15 residues in the CDR3. Germline V gene sequence: CDR1 LNHDA, CDR2 SQIVND (reference sequence). CDR3 region: CASSRIQVPRQPQHF. The CDR3 bases are TGTGCCAGTAGTAGAATACAGGTGCCGAGACAGCCCCAGCATTTT.

This clone showed up just once. CDR3 loop: CASSILPGEGTEAFF. For the CDR3, the DNA is TGTGCCAGTAGTATCCTCCCCGGGGAGGGTACTGAAGCTTTCTTT. The chain has TRBV19 and TRBJ1-1; D is ambiguous. From germline, CDR1 is LNHDA and CDR2 SQIVND (reference sequence). Trimming shortened V by 3 bases and J by 5 bases, and 16 bases separated the two germline ends. The CDR3 covers 15 residues.

V gene TRBV5-6 combines with J gene TRBJ2-2; D gene unclear. The CDR3 contains 16 residues. Trimming left V 2 bases short and J 0 bases short, with 11 bases between. CDR1 SGHDT and CDR2 YYEEEE come from the germline V gene. CDR3 bases: TGTGCCAGCAGCTTAGGACGTAACGCGAACACCGGGGAGCTGTTTTTT. Amino acids: CASSLGRNANTGELFF.

This chain joins TRBV7-2 and TRBJ2-4; 11 positions match TRBD1. The CDR3 covers 15 residues. Germline V gene sequence: CDR1 SGHTA, CDR2 FQGNSA. Losses at the gene ends were 6 bases for V and 7 bases for J; bases not matched to a gene: 8. For the CDR3, the DNA is TGTGCCAGCAGTCGATACGGGACAGGGGGGAACATTCAGTACTTC. Residues: CASSRYGTGGNIQYF.

This chain connects TRBV7-2 to TRBJ2-3, with D tentatively TRBD1 or TRBD2 (5 bases each). V was pared by 3 bases and J by 5 bases, with 9 bases between. Germline values: CDR1 SGHTA, CDR2 FQGNSA. The CDR3 sequence is 13 residues long. Here the CDR3 DNA reads TGTGCCAGCAGCTTGTTTGGGGGAGATACGCAGTATTTT. Amino acid sequence: CASSLFGGDTQYF. Filled out from reference TRBV7-2 and TRBJ2-3, the complete variable domain reads GAGVSQSPSNKVTEKGKDVELRCDPISGHTALYWYRQSLGQGLEFLIYFQGNSAPDKSGLPSDRFSAERTGGSVSTLTIQRTQQEDSAVYLCASSLFGGDTQYFGPGTRLTVL.

This rearrangement joins TRBV6-5 to TRBJ1-1, with a tentative D call TRBD1 (5 bases). CDR3 size: 15 residues. Trimming took off 0 bases at V and 5 bases at J, with 13 bases between the two ends. The germline gives CDR1 MNHEY, CDR2 SVGAGI. CDR3 amino acids: CASSYSRAGQTEAFF. CDR3 coding DNA: TGTGCCAGCAGTTACTCGAGGGCAGGGCAAACTGAAGCTTTCTTT.

The J gene is TRBJ1-3, the V gene TRBV4-3; D is uncertain. Trimming left V 0 bases short and J 1 base short, with 7 bases between. CDR1 LGHNA and CDR2 YSLEER come from the germline V gene. This CDR3 is 15 amino acids long. DNA for the CDR3: TGCGCCAGCAGCCAAGAGGCGGGGTCTGGAAACACCATATATTTT. Encoded protein: CASSQEAGSGNTIYF.

The J gene is TRBJ1-5, the V gene TRBV6-1; a weak D match, TRBD1 (5 bases). Germline CDR1 is MNHNS and CDR2 is SASEGT. The germline V and J ends were trimmed by 8 bases and 5 bases, with 13 bases remaining between them. This CDR3 is built from 13 residues. CDR3 sequence (DNA): TGTGCCAGCGCCGGGGCCCCCCATCAGCCCCAGCATTTT. The encoded protein is CASAGAPHQPQHF.

This clone showed up just a few times. The chain combines TRBV4-1 with TRBJ2-7; D remains unclear. The CDR3 runs to 14 residues. Germline assignment: CDR1 MGHRA and CDR2 YSYEKL. Between the trimmed V and J ends, which lost 0 bases and 3 bases, there was a span of 9 bases. The CDR3 DNA reads as TGCGCCAGCAGCCAAGATCTCGGCAGCTACGAGCAGTACTTC. This encodes CASSQDLGSYEQYF.

The chain is built from TRBV7-2 and TRBJ2-1, with 9 bases aligning to TRBD2. Losses at the gene ends were 4 bases for V and 7 bases for J; bases not matched to a gene: 17. Germline V gives CDR1 SGHTA, CDR2 FQGNSA. There are 18 residues in the CDR3. CDR3 sequence reads: CASSSQGGSGGSLNEQFF. DNA for the CDR3: TGTGCCAGCAGCTCCCAGGGCGGAAGCGGGGGGAGTCTGAATGAGCAGTTCTTC.

This clone was picked up a small number of times. The CDR3 protein is CASSLGRQGLGNEQFF. Here the CDR3 DNA reads TGCGCCAGCAGCTTGGGACGGCAGGGTTTGGGAAATGAGCAGTTCTTC. The chain employs TRBV5-1 and TRBJ2-1; tentatively, D is TRBD1 (5 bases). V was cut by 0 bases and J by 7 bases, with 17 bases left in between. The CDR3 consists of 16 residues. Germline CDR1 and CDR2: SGHRS and YFSETQ. The variable domain in full, completed from reference TRBV5-1 and TRBJ2-1, reads KAGVTQTPRYLIKTRGQQVTLSCSPISGHRSVSWYQQTPGQGLQFLFEYFSETQRNKGNFPGRFSGRQFSNSRSEMNVSTLELGDSALYLCASSLGRQGLGNEQFFGPGTRLTVL.

V gene TRBV5-1 combines with J gene TRBJ1-1, with 7 bases aligning to TRBD1. Germline CDR1 SGHRS, CDR2 YFSETQ. After removal of 2 bases from V and 0 bases from J, the junction contained 13 bases not matched to a gene. This CDR3 contains 18 residues. Here the CDR3 DNA reads TGCGCCAGCAGCTTAAGGACAGGAGCTACGAACTTGAACACTGAAGCTTTCTTT. It is translated as CASSLRTGATNLNTEAFF. Using reference TRBV5-1 and TRBJ1-1 for the parts outside the CDR3, the full variable domain is KAGVTQTPRYLIKTRGQQVTLSCSPISGHRSVSWYQQTPGQGLQFLFEYFSETQRNKGNFPGRFSGRQFSNSRSEMNVSTLELGDSALYLCASSLRTGATNLNTEAFFGQGTRLTVV.

V and J are TRBV10-2 and TRBJ1-2, with D perhaps matching TRBD1 (5 bases). The V end was cut by 2 bases, the J end by 5 bases, with 9 bases between. The CDR3 totals 13 residues. Germline V gives CDR1 WSHSY, CDR2 SAAADI. This chain's CDR3 is CASSEPTAYGYTF. CDR3 DNA: TGCGCCAGCAGTGAGCCGACAGCATATGGCTACACCTTC.

This chain uses TRBV11-3 with TRBJ2-5; 8 bases align to TRBD2. V was clipped by 5 bases and J by 4 bases; unmatched bases: 21. CDR3 size: 19 residues. The germline V gene encodes CDR1 SGHNT and CDR2 YENEEA. This CDR3 reads CASSPGRGGAEDRAETQYF. CDR3 coding DNA: TGTGCCAGCAGCCCCGGACGGGGGGGGGCGGAGGATAGGGCAGAGACCCAGTACTTC.

CDR3 loop: CASSLARLAGNQETQYF. The CDR3 DNA sequence: TGTGCCAGCAGCTTGGCAAGACTAGCGGGAAACCAAGAGACCCAGTACTTC. The chain is built from TRBV7-8 and TRBJ2-5; 11 bases match TRBD2. J gave up 0 bases and V 3 bases, and 6 bases lay outside the gene matches. CDR3 length: 17 residues. Germline V gene data show CDR1 as SGHVS and CDR2 as FQNEAQ.

The gene calls are TRBV29-1 and TRBJ1-2; possible D gene TRBD1, 6 bases. Trimming left V 5 bases short and J 1 base short, with 8 bases between. The CDR3 consists of 12 residues. Per the germline V gene, CDR1 is SQVTM and CDR2 is ANQGSEA. This CDR3 reads CSVRGDNYGYTF. As DNA, the CDR3 is TGCAGCGTTAGGGGGGATAACTATGGCTACACCTTC.

The chain has TRBV7-7 and TRBJ2-5; TRBD2 might be the D (6 bases). The CDR3 sequence is 17 residues long. V was clipped by 5 bases and J by 2 bases, with 21 bases between them. Per germline, CDR1 SSHAT and CDR2 FNYEAQ (reference sequence). For the CDR3, the DNA is TGTGCCAGCAGCCCCTCACTTTTGGGGGACTTTCAAGAGACCCAGTACTTC. Its protein product is CASSPSLLGDFQETQYF.

This sequence joins TRBV6-5 and TRBJ2-2; 13 nucleotides line up with TRBD2. Germline-derived CDR1 and CDR2 are MNHEY and SVGAGI. This CDR3 is built from 14 residues. V was pared by 6 bases and J by 5 bases, with 0 bases of the junction left unmatched. The CDR3 protein is CASRLAGGTGELFF. CDR3 DNA sequence: TGTGCCAGCAGACTAGCGGGGGGGACCGGGGAGCTGTTTTTT.